This TCR beta chain is from a study of shared clonotypes between healthy human individuals. The overall study: Researchers assigned three CD4 naive, three CD4 memory, two CD8 naive and one CD8 memory plate to each donor.

The CDR3 contains 15 residues. Trimming took off 1 base at V and 6 bases at J, with 13 bases between the two ends. The V gene's germline CDR1 is SEHNR and CDR2 FQNEAQ (reference sequence). Deep-level settings were used for running the assay. Profiled with immunoSEQ multiplex PCR; TCRdb holds only in-frame clones, not every one. Of about 1 million clones in the sample, about 77% are singletons; the top ten hold about 1.5%. With regard to this clone: Antigen: not known.

Study-wide findings and caveats: Estimated clonotype richness was generally higher in naive than memory subsets. Only blood was sampled, and tissue TCR repertoires likely differ from blood ones.

The chain joins TRBV7-9 to TRBJ2-1, with D possibly being TRBD1 (5 bases). This TCR came from a man aged 18 to 30 in good health. Sequencing was carried out using memory CD4+ T cells sorted from blood. Sample subset: CD45RA-negative fraction. The CDR3 coding sequence is TGTGCCAGCAGCTTAGAAACAGGCTGGGTCAATGAGCAGTTCTTC. Translating gives CASSLETGWVNEQFF.